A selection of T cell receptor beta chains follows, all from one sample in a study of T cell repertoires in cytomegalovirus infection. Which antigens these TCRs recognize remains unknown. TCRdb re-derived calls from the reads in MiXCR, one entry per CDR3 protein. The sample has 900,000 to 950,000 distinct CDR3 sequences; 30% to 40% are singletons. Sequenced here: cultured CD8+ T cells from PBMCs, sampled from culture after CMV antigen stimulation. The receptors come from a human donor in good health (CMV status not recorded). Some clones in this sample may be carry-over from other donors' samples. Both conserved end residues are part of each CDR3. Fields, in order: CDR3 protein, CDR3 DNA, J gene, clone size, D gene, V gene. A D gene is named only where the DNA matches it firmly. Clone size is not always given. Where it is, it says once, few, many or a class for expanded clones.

CASSSWGGRRGETRYF	TGTGCCAGCAGCTCTTGGGGGGGGAGAAGGGGAGAGACCCGGTACTTC	TRBJ2-5	NA	TRBD2	TRBV7-8
CASSLATSRHNEQFF	TGTGCCAGCAGCTTAGCTACTAGCCGACACAATGAGCAGTTCTTC	TRBJ2-1	many	NA	TRBV7-8
CASSVQGSELFF	TGTGCCAGCAGTGTCCAGGGGTCGGAACTGTTTTTT	TRBJ1-4	NA	NA	TRBV12-3/TRBV12-4
CASSQREGLEQYF	TGTGCCAGCAGCCAAAGGGAGGGGCTCGAGCAGTACTTC	TRBJ2-7	few	TRBD2	TRBV7-6
CASSQAIGSGNTIYF	TGTGCCAGCAGCCAAGCGATAGGCTCTGGAAACACCATATATTTT	TRBJ1-3	NA	NA	TRBV4-2
CASSTRLAGGHEQFF	TGTGCCAGCAGTACAAGACTAGCGGGGGGCCATGAGCAGTTCTTC	TRBJ2-1	few	TRBD2	TRBV27
CASSYSGGSNEQFF	TGTGCCAGCAGTTATTCGGGGGGAAGCAATGAGCAGTTCTTC	TRBJ2-1	NA	TRBD2	TRBV27
CASSFPTVKLGEKLFF	TGTGCCAGCAGTTTTCCTACCGTGAAACTAGGGGAAAAACTGTTTTTT	TRBJ1-4	many	NA	TRBV28
CASSMRGPNTEAFF	TGTGCCAGTAGTATGCGAGGGCCGAACACTGAAGCTTTCTTT	TRBJ1-1	NA	NA	TRBV19
CASSPASGSGNTIYF	TGTGCCAGCAGCCCCGCGAGTGGCTCTGGAAACACCATATATTTT	TRBJ1-3	many	NA	TRBV7-6
CASKWPEAFF	TGTGCCAGCAAATGGCCTGAAGCTTTCTTT	TRBJ1-1	NA	NA	TRBV2
CASSQGGGSTGELFF	TGCGCCAGCAGCCAGGGCGGGGGGTCGACCGGGGAGCTGTTTTTT	TRBJ2-2	few	TRBD2	TRBV4-1
CAILEGTNYGYTF	TGTGCCATACTCGAGGGTACTAACTATGGCTACACCTTC	TRBJ1-2	few	NA	TRBV15
CASSISGTSGGEYF	TGTGCCAGTAGTATCTCTGGGACTAGCGGGGGAGAGTACTTC	TRBJ2-4	NA	TRBD2	TRBV19
CASSYSILARKTYEQYF	TGTGCCAGCAGTTACTCGATCCTTGCACGGAAAACCTACGAGCAGTACTTC	TRBJ2-7	NA	NA	TRBV6-2/TRBV6-3
CASSLVGVRDQPQHF	TGTGCCAGCAGCTTAGTAGGGGTGAGGGATCAGCCCCAGCATTTT	TRBJ1-5	many	NA	TRBV7-8
CASSPLGGLRGNTEAFF	TGTGCCAGCAGCCCGTTAGGCGGCCTGCGGGGGAACACTGAAGCTTTCTTT	TRBJ1-1	few	NA	TRBV7-9
CASSFRTGVGETQYF	TGTGCCAGCAGCTTCAGGACAGGGGTGGGGGAGACCCAGTACTTC	TRBJ2-5	NA	TRBD1	TRBV5-4
CASSLGTDSTNEKLFF	TGTGCCAGCAGCTTAGGGACAGATTCAACTAATGAAAAACTGTTTTTT	TRBJ1-4	few	NA	TRBV7-9
CSVDVGSWTEALF	TGCAGCGTTGATGTGGGGAGTTGGACTGAAGCTCTCTTT	TRBJ1-1	once	NA	TRBV29-1
CASSLLARVSGNQPQHF	TGTGCCAGCAGCCTACTCGCCAGGGTTTCGGGCAATCAGCCCCAGCATTTT	TRBJ1-5	many	NA	TRBV7-8
CASSLVSSVFDEQFF	TGTGCCAGCAGCTTAGTTAGTTCGGTGTTTGATGAGCAGTTCTTC	TRBJ2-1	NA	NA	TRBV7-4
CAIRGNTGELFF	TGTGCCATCCGGGGGAACACCGGGGAGCTGTTTTTT	TRBJ2-2	NA	NA	TRBV4-2
CASSYSIGGGLFF	TGTGCCAGCAGTTACTCGATTGGCGGGGGGCTGTTTTTT	TRBJ2-2	few	TRBD2	TRBV6-2/TRBV6-3
CASSPPLTDGYTF	TGTGCCAGCAGTCCCCCGTTGACAGATGGCTACACCTTC	TRBJ1-2	NA	NA	TRBV6-1
CASSLLTSGGLYNEQFF	TGTGCCAGCAGTTTATTGACTAGCGGGGGGCTCTACAATGAGCAGTTCTTC	TRBJ2-1	once	TRBD2	TRBV27
CAISEKPGLEETQYF	TGTGCCATCAGTGAGAAGCCAGGGCTAGAAGAGACCCAGTACTTC	TRBJ2-5	few	NA	TRBV10-3
CASSLDRLADSYNEQFF	TGTGCCAGCAGCTTAGATAGACTAGCTGATTCCTACAATGAGCAGTTCTTC	TRBJ2-1	NA	TRBD2	TRBV7-6
CASSAAGPTGELFF	TGTGCCAGCAGTGCGGCAGGACCCACCGGGGAGCTGTTTTTT	TRBJ2-2	NA	NA	TRBV2
CASTIGAVSTDTQYF	TGTGCCAGCACCATCGGAGCTGTGTCGACAGATACGCAGTATTTT	TRBJ2-3	NA	NA	TRBV7-9
CATSSLNTEAFF	TGTGCCACCAGCAGCCTTAACACTGAAGCTTTCTTT	TRBJ1-1	few	NA	TRBV15
CASSPPQASYEQYF	TGTGCCAGCAGCCCCCCCCAGGCATCCTACGAGCAGTACTTC	TRBJ2-7	many	NA	TRBV7-9
CASSGPGQGLQPQHF	TGTGCCAGTAGTGGTCCGGGACAGGGCCTTCAGCCCCAGCATTTT	TRBJ1-5	NA	TRBD1	TRBV19
CASSLQSWTEAFF	TGTGCCAGCAGCTTACAAAGTTGGACTGAAGCTTTCTTT	TRBJ1-1	NA	NA	TRBV11-2
CASSYSGYLDRVGETQYF	TGTGCCAGCAGTTACTCGGGGTACCTGGACAGGGTAGGAGAGACCCAGTACTTC	TRBJ2-5	few	TRBD1	TRBV6-5
CASSSKTYRGPGNTEAFF	TGTGCCAGCAGCTCGAAGACTTACAGGGGCCCCGGGAACACTGAAGCTTTCTTT	TRBJ1-1	many	TRBD1	TRBV7-6
CASSVGWGLAKNIQYF	TGTGCCAGCAGCGTAGGGTGGGGATTAGCCAAAAACATTCAGTACTTC	TRBJ2-4	NA	NA	TRBV9
CASSQDASGAYTGELFF	TGTGCCAGCAGCCAAGATGCGAGCGGGGCTTACACCGGGGAGCTGTTTTTT	TRBJ2-2	NA	TRBD2	TRBV4-1
CASSYVATMGNEQFF	TGTGCCAGCAGTTACGTCGCTACCATGGGGAATGAGCAGTTCTTC	TRBJ2-1	few	NA	TRBV6-2/TRBV6-3
CASSPTTGWGGYTF	TGTGCCAGCAGCCCGACCACAGGGTGGGGTGGCTACACCTTC	TRBJ1-2	many	NA	TRBV7-6
CASRIAGANTEAFF	TGTGCCAGCAGGATTGCCGGGGCCAACACTGAAGCTTTCTTT	TRBJ1-1	NA	NA	TRBV6-6
CASSPMFTTLGEAFF	TGTGCCAGCTCACCAATGTTCACTACCTTGGGTGAAGCTTTCTTT	TRBJ1-1	few	NA	TRBV18
CVSSLSPEGRGLSDYGYTF	TGCGTCAGCAGCTTGAGTCCAGAGGGCAGGGGCCTCTCCGATTATGGCTACACCTTC	TRBJ1-2	NA	NA	TRBV5-1
CASSTTALYNEQFF	TGTGCCAGCAGCACGACAGCTCTCTACAATGAGCAGTTCTTC	TRBJ2-1	few	NA	TRBV7-9
CASSQDLYLQGVSQETQYF	TGTGCCAGCAGCCAAGATCTTTATTTACAGGGGGTTAGCCAAGAGACCCAGTACTTC	TRBJ2-5	few	TRBD1	TRBV4-2
CASSEDQGRIQETQYF	TGTGCCAGCAGTGAAGATCAAGGCAGAATCCAAGAGACCCAGTACTTC	TRBJ2-5	many	NA	TRBV6-1
CASSYSGLQNEQFF	TGTGCCAGCAGTTACTCGGGCCTTCAAAATGAGCAGTTCTTC	TRBJ2-1	NA	NA	TRBV6-2/TRBV6-3
CASSIKWSGPGDTQYF	TGTGCCAGTAGTATAAAGTGGTCAGGCCCGGGAGATACGCAGTATTTT	TRBJ2-3	NA	NA	TRBV19
CASSPQVLATDTQYF	TGTGCCAGCAGCCCTCAAGTCCTCGCTACAGATACGCAGTATTTT	TRBJ2-3	NA	NA	TRBV11-2
CASSLLGAEAFF	TGTGCCAGCAGTTTACTCGGGGCTGAAGCTTTCTTT	TRBJ1-1	few	NA	TRBV12-3/TRBV12-4
CATSPDRALEAFF	TGTGCCACCTCACCCGACAGAGCCCTTGAAGCTTTCTTT	TRBJ1-1	NA	NA	TRBV12-3/TRBV12-4
CASSPGGGGLSGANVLTF	TGTGCCAGCAGCCCCGGTGGCGGGGGACTCTCTGGGGCCAACGTCCTGACTTTC	TRBJ2-6	NA	TRBD2	TRBV9
CASSGGSVLYTF	TGTGCCAGCAGTGGAGGTAGTGTGCTCTACACCTTC	TRBJ1-2	NA	NA	TRBV25-1
CASSLSGNFLNTEAFF	TGTGCCAGTAGTTTAAGCGGAAACTTCCTGAACACTGAAGCTTTCTTT	TRBJ1-1	NA	NA	TRBV19
CASCPSGDSTDTQYF	TGTGCCAGCTGCCCCTCCGGAGATAGCACAGATACGCAGTATTTT	TRBJ2-3	few	NA	TRBV7-9